These 16 T cell receptor beta chains share one sample of origin, sequenced in a study of blood T cell repertoires in COVID-19. Using immunoSEQ multiplex PCR, the repertoire was profiled, and TCRdb retains in-frame clones only, with some absent. The table records about 180,000 clones, roughly nine tenths of them present only once. Sequenced material: peripheral blood. The source of these receptors is a man aged 18 to 30 who had recovered from COVID-19.

This chain joins TRBV19 and TRBJ2-4, with unresolved D. The CDR3 sequence is 14 residues long. Trimming took 3 bases from V and 0 from J, leaving 6 bases between them. Looked up from germline, CDR1 is LNHDA and CDR2 is SQIVND (reference sequence). The CDR3 loop reads CASSMSGAKNIQYF. Written as DNA, the CDR3 is TGTGCCAGTAGTATGTCGGGAGCCAAAAACATTCAGTACTTC.

The V gene is TRBV7-2, the J gene TRBJ2-2; possible D gene TRBD2, 5 bases. This CDR3 comprises 14 residues. Germline values: CDR1 SGHTA, CDR2 FQGNSA. V was pared by 2 bases and J by 6 bases, with 10 bases between. The CDR3 sequence is CASSLRGEAGELFF. CDR3 DNA: TGTGCCAGCAGCTTACGGGGTGAGGCCGGGGAGCTGTTTTTT.

The V call is TRBV28, the J call TRBJ2-1, with D possibly TRBD2 on 9 matching bases. This CDR3 is built from 16 residues. Germline CDR1 is MDHEN and CDR2 is SYDVKM. V lost 5 bases, J lost 8 bases, and 22 bases lay in between. CDR3 in DNA: TGTGCCAGCAGTCCCCCGCAGGGGGCGGGAGGGGATGAGCAGTTCTTC. Translation: CASSPPQGAGGDEQFF. Looking up the rest from reference TRBV28 and TRBJ2-1 gives the full variable domain: DVKVTQSSRYLVKRTGEKVFLECVQDMDHENMFWYRQDPGLGLRLIYFSYDVKMKEKGDIPEGYSVSREKKERFSLILESASTNQTSMYLCASSPPQGAGGDEQFFGPGTRLTVL.

This clone was seen more than once but under ten times. The chain carries TRBV3-1 (or the pseudogene TRBV3-2) and TRBJ1-3, with D possibly matching TRBD1 (6 bases). This CDR3 contains 16 residues. V was pared by 4 bases and J by 0 bases, with 13 bases between. Germline values: CDR1 LGHDT, CDR2 YNNKEL (reference sequence). The CDR3 nucleotides are TGTGCCAGCAGCCCCCCAACAGGGAGCTCTGGAAACACCATATATTTT. This gives the protein CASSPPTGSSGNTIYF.

The chain recombines TRBV5-4 with TRBJ1-1; a possible D gene is TRBD1 (5 bases). Trimming removed 0 bases at V and 4 bases at J, with 13 bases between. Germline-derived CDR1 and CDR2 are SGHNT and YYREEE (reference sequence). This CDR3 comprises 15 residues. The DNA for the CDR3 is TGTGCCAGCAGCTTGGACTCCGGGGGTGCCACTGAAGCTTTCTTT. Amino acid sequence: CASSLDSGGATEAFF.

J is TRBJ1-2 and V is TRBV27, with 8 bases lining up with TRBD1. The germline CDR1 and CDR2 sequences are MNHEY and SMNVEV (reference sequence). The CDR3 is made up of 14 amino acids. With V trimmed by 8 bases and J by 5 bases, 10 bases remained unmatched. The CDR3 DNA reads as TGTGCCAGCCGCTCTGGACAGGGTAATTATGGCTACACCTTC. Encoded protein: CASRSGQGNYGYTF.

The chain carries TRBV6-5 and TRBJ2-5; the match to TRBD2 covers 13 bases. Trimming cost V 5 bases and J 6 bases; bases outside gene matches: 3. Germline V CDR1 and CDR2: MNHEY, SVGAGI. This CDR3 spans 14 amino acids. The CDR3 nucleotides read TGTGCCAGCAGTCCAGGGACTAGCGGGAAGACCCAGTACTTC. Translation: CASSPGTSGKTQYF.

The chain has TRBV6-6 and TRBJ1-2, with D perhaps TRBD1 (6 bases). Germline V gene data show CDR1 as MNHNY and CDR2 as SVGAGI (reference sequence). V lost 7 bases, J lost 8 bases, and 11 bases lay in between. The CDR3 sequence is 11 residues long. CDR3: CASMRGKGYTF. CDR3 coding DNA: TGTGCCAGCATGAGGGGGAAAGGCTACACCTTC.

The chain employs TRBV28 and TRBJ1-4, with D perhaps matching TRBD1 (5 bases). Trimming removed 2 bases at V and 0 bases at J, with 7 bases between. The CDR3 length is 15 residues. CDR1 is MDHEN, CDR2 SYDVKM, per germline. The CDR3 DNA follows: TGTGCCAGCAGTTTAGGGGGGTCAACTAATGAAAAACTGTTTTTT. Protein sequence: CASSLGGSTNEKLFF.

The chain links TRBV6-2 or TRBV6-3 to TRBJ1-6; D remains unclear. Germline V gene sequence: CDR1 MNHEY, CDR2 SVGEGT. Trimming left V 3 bases short and J 7 bases short, with 13 bases between. This CDR3 is built from 15 residues. CDR3 in amino acids: CASSYLAGRNSPLHF. CDR3 DNA sequence: TGTGCCAGCAGTTATCTAGCGGGGAGGAATTCACCCCTCCACTTT.

The chain couples TRBV2 to TRBJ1-5; TRBD1 might be the D (5 bases). The CDR3 covers 13 residues. V was shortened by 6 bases and J by 1 base, with 7 bases between the two germline ends. Germline lookup yields CDR1 SNHLY and CDR2 FYNNEI. CDR3 nucleotide sequence: TGTGCCAGCAGGCGGGACAGCAATCAGCCCCAGCATTTT. This gives the protein CASRRDSNQPQHF.

As to this clone: The sample carries other DNA sequences with the same CDR3. The gene calls are TRBV11-2 and TRBJ2-7, with D possibly matching TRBD1 (5 bases). Germline assignment: CDR1 SGHAT and CDR2 FQNNGV. V lost 1 base and J lost 3, with 10 bases in between. There are 14 residues in the CDR3. CDR3 bases: TGTGCCAGCAGCTTAGGCACAGGAGTCTACGAGCAGTACTTC. Protein: CASSLGTGVYEQYF.

This sequence joins TRBV27 and TRBJ2-3; 7 positions match TRBD2. The CDR3 loop spans 13 amino acids. The ends lost 2 bases at V and 11 bases at J; junction bases unmatched: 7. The germline V gene encodes CDR1 MNHEY and CDR2 SMNVEV (reference sequence). The CDR3 loop reads CASSLGGTMLQYF. CDR3 DNA sequence: TGTGCCAGCAGTTTAGGCGGGACTATGTTGCAGTATTTT.

The chain combines TRBV5-4 with TRBJ2-5; D is uncertain. The CDR3 sequence is 14 residues long. CDR1 SGHNT and CDR2 YYREEE come from the germline V gene (reference sequence). V lost 4 bases, J lost 5 bases, and 15 bases lay in between. This CDR3 is CASSRAGPAETQYF. The CDR3, as DNA: TGTGCCAGCAGCCGTGCCGGTCCTGCGGAGACCCAGTACTTC.

The chain recombines TRBV30 with TRBJ2-1, with D possibly matching TRBD2 (5 bases). Germline-derived CDR1 and CDR2 are GTSNPN and SVGIG (reference sequence). The CDR3 has 13 residues. The germline V and J ends were trimmed by 2 bases and 7 bases, with 12 bases remaining between them. CDR3 in amino acids: CAWSSRGGNEQFF. In nucleotides, the CDR3 is TGTGCCTGGAGTAGCCGTGGCGGGAATGAGCAGTTCTTC. The full variable domain, in which reference TRBV30 and TRBJ2-1 provide the parts outside the CDR3, is SQTIHQWPATLVQPVGSPLSLECTVEGTSNPNLYWYRQAAGRGLQLLFYSVGIGQISSEVPQNLSASRPQDRQFILSSKKLLLSDSGFYLCAWSSRGGNEQFFGPGTRLTVL.

The CDR3 DNA is TGTGCCATCAGTGATGAACGGTACTCCTACGAGCAGTACTTC. As protein: CAISDERYSYEQYF. The gene calls are TRBV10-3 and TRBJ2-7; D gene unclear. Trimming removed 3 bases from V and 0 bases from J, with 9 bases in between. Germline V gives CDR1 ENHRY, CDR2 SYGVKD. The CDR3 sequence is 14 residues long.